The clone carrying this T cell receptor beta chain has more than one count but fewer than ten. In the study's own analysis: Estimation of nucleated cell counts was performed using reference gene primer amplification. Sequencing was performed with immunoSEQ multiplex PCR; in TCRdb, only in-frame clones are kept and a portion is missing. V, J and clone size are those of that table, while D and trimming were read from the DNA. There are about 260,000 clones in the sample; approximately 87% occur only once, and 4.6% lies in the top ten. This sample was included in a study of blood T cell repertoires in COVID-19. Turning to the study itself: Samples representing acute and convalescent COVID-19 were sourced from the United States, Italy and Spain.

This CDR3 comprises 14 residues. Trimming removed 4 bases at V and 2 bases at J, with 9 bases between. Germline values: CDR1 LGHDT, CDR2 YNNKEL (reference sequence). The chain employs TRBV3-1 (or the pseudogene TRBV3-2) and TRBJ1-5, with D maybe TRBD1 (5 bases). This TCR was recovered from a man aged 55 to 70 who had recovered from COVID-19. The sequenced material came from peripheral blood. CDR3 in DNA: TGTGCCAGCAGCCCCGGGGGTGGCAATCAGCCCCAGCATTTT. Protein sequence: CASSPGGGNQPQHF.